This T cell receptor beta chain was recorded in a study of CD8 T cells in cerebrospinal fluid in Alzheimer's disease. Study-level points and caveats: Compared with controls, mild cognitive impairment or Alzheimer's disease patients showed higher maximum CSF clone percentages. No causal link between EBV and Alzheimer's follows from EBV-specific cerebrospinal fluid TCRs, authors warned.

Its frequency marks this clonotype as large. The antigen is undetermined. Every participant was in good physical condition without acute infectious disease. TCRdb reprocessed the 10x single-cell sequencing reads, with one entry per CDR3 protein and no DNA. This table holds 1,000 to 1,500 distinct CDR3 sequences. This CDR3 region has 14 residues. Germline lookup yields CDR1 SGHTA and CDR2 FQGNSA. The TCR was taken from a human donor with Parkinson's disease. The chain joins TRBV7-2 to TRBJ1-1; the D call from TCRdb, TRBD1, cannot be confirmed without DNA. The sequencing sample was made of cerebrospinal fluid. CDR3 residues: CASSRNQGNTEAFF.